This is a list of T cell receptor beta chains from one sample in a study of technical replicates of blood from a few donors. The data were produced by immunoSEQ multiplex PCR, yet TCRdb's version contains in-frame clones alone and is incomplete. The profile shows under 90,000 clones, roughly 93% of them singletons. The sample was T cells isolated from PBMCs. Every receptor here comes from a human donor in good health. Each CDR3 is given with its conserved first and last residue. D genes are given only for firm matches. The listing skips clone size in some rows; elsewhere it reads once, few, many or a size class.

J: TRBJ2-7
V: TRBV2
D: -
size: -
CDR3: CASSEPVSYEQYF
DNA: TGTGCCAGCAGTGAACCGGTCTCCTACGAGCAGTACTTC

J: TRBJ1-3
V: TRBV2
D: -
size: -
CDR3: CASSETGFSGNTIYF
DNA: TGTGCCAGCAGTGAAACGGGGTTCTCTGGAAACACCATATATTTT

J: TRBJ1-5
V: TRBV4-1
D: TRBD1
size: -
CDR3: CASSLGPGTGEDQPQHF
DNA: TGCGCCAGCAGCCTGGGGCCCGGGACAGGGGAGGATCAGCCCCAGCATTTT

J: TRBJ2-1
V: TRBV7-9
D: TRBD2
size: -
CDR3: CASSSPGLAGVNEQFF
DNA: TGTGCCAGCAGCTCGCCGGGACTAGCGGGAGTGAATGAGCAGTTCTTC

J: TRBJ2-5
V: TRBV9
D: TRBD1
size: -
CDR3: CASSVETGIETQYF
DNA: TGTGCCAGCAGCGTAGAGACAGGGATAGAGACCCAGTACTTC

J: TRBJ1-5
V: TRBV6-1
D: -
size: -
CDR3: CASRDTTVSNQPQHF
DNA: TGTGCCAGCAGAGATACGACAGTCTCAAATCAGCCCCAGCATTTT

J: TRBJ1-1
V: TRBV5-1
D: TRBD1
size: few
CDR3: CASSLLGQENTEAFF
DNA: TGCGCCAGCAGCTTGTTGGGACAGGAGAATACTGAAGCTTTCTTT

J: TRBJ2-3
V: TRBV6-5
D: -
size: -
CDR3: CASRLSDTQYF
DNA: TGTGCCAGCAGACTATCAGATACGCAGTATTTT

J: TRBJ2-7
V: TRBV29-1
D: TRBD2
size: -
CDR3: CSVSNSGRAAEQYF
DNA: TGCAGCGTTTCGAATAGCGGGAGGGCTGCCGAGCAGTACTTC

J: TRBJ1-2
V: TRBV9
D: TRBD1
size: -
CDR3: CASSVDQGGYGYTF
DNA: TGTGCCAGCAGCGTAGATCAGGGGGGCTATGGCTACACCTTC

J: TRBJ1-4
V: TRBV11-2
D: TRBD1
size: -
CDR3: CASSIRQGAEEKLFF
DNA: TGTGCCAGCAGCATAAGACAGGGGGCGGAGGAAAAACTGTTTTTT

J: TRBJ1-1
V: TRBV11-3
D: TRBD1
size: once
CDR3: CASRLTGGADTEAFF
DNA: TGTGCCAGCAGATTGACAGGGGGGGCCGACACTGAAGCTTTCTTT

J: TRBJ2-7
V: TRBV5-6
D: -
size: -
CDR3: CASSKRVGNEQYF
DNA: TGTGCCAGCAGCAAGAGGGTGGGAAACGAGCAGTACTTC

J: TRBJ2-1
V: TRBV25-1
D: TRBD2
size: -
CDR3: CASTRTSGSNEQFF
DNA: TGTGCCAGCACACGGACTAGCGGGAGCAATGAGCAGTTCTTC

J: TRBJ1-2
V: TRBV6-1
D: -
size: -
CDR3: CASRGDTGNGYTF
DNA: TGTGCCAGCAGGGGGGACACTGGAAATGGCTACACCTTC

J: TRBJ2-1
V: TRBV21-1
D: -
size: -
CDR3: CASSKGGAGGYNEQFF
DNA: TGTGCCAGCAGCAAAGGAGGGGCAGGGGGCTACAATGAGCAGTTCTTC

J: TRBJ2-1
V: TRBV29-1
D: -
size: -
CDR3: CSKQGTYNEQFF
DNA: TGCAGTAAACAGGGTACCTACAATGAGCAGTTCTTC

J: TRBJ1-1
V: TRBV21-1
D: -
size: -
CDR3: CASSLDRGQPAEAFF
DNA: TGTGCCAGCAGCTTGGACAGGGGGCAACCCGCTGAAGCTTTCTTT

J: TRBJ1-5
V: TRBV18
D: TRBD1
size: -
CDR3: CASSSLDRVGQPQHF
DNA: TGTGCCAGCTCATCGTTAGACAGGGTTGGTCAGCCCCAGCATTTT

J: TRBJ1-1
V: TRBV7-2
D: -
size: -
CDR3: CASSLDRATEAFF
DNA: TGTGCCAGCAGCTTAGACAGGGCGACTGAAGCTTTCTTT

J: TRBJ1-1
V: TRBV14
D: -
size: -
CDR3: CASSQTGTEAFF
DNA: TGTGCCAGCAGCCAAACGGGCACTGAAGCTTTCTTT

J: TRBJ2-7
V: TRBV28
D: -
size: -
CDR3: CASSSAGGASSYEQYF
DNA: TGTGCCAGCAGCTCCGCCGGCGGCGCCAGCTCCTACGAGCAGTACTTC